Presented here are 19 T cell receptor beta chains from one specimen sequenced in a study of blood T cell repertoires in COVID-19. The repertoire was sequenced with immunoSEQ multiplex PCR; TCRdb's copy has only in-frame clones and lacks some. Of approximately 350,000 clones in the sample, more than 70% were seen once. What was sequenced was peripheral blood. The receptors here all came from a woman in her sixties or seventies with COVID-19, enrolled during active disease.

The J gene is TRBJ1-1, the V gene TRBV5-1, with 7 bases that match TRBD1. Germline lookup yields CDR1 SGHRS and CDR2 YFSETQ. The CDR3 is 14 residues long. V was clipped by 2 bases and J by 3 bases; unmatched bases: 4. The CDR3 sequence is CASSLQGPDTEAFF. The CDR3 DNA reads as TGCGCCAGCAGCTTACAGGGGCCGGACACTGAAGCTTTCTTT.

The V gene is TRBV19, the J gene TRBJ2-3, with 8 bases lining up with TRBD1. The CDR3 runs 16 residues. CDR1 LNHDA and CDR2 SQIVND come from the germline V gene (reference sequence). The V gene end was trimmed by 7 bases and the J gene end by 0 bases; junction bases not matched to a gene: 9. The CDR3 loop reads CASNLPGQASTDTQYF. CDR3 DNA: TGTGCCAGTAACCTACCGGGACAGGCTAGCACAGATACGCAGTATTTT. Full variable domain (rest looked up from reference TRBV19 and TRBJ2-3): DGGITQSPKYLFRKEGQNVTLSCEQNLNHDAMYWYRQDPGQGLRLIYYSQIVNDFQKGDIAEGYSVSREKKESFPLTVTSAQKNPTAFYLCASNLPGQASTDTQYFGPGTRLTVL.

The chain has TRBV19 and TRBJ2-7; 9 bases fit TRBD1. This CDR3 is built from 13 residues. Trimming at V came to 6 bases and at J to 7 bases, leaving 7 bases not matched to a gene. Germline V gene sequence: CDR1 LNHDA, CDR2 SQIVND (reference sequence). CDR3: CASRPPGQGEQYF. The DNA of the CDR3 is TGTGCCAGTAGACCACCGGGACAGGGAGAGCAGTACTTC.

This chain links TRBV7-8 with TRBJ1-6, with TRBD1 matching over 7 bases. The germline V gene encodes CDR1 SGHVS and CDR2 FQNEAQ. After removal of 0 bases from V and 6 bases from J, the junction contained 2 bases not matched to a gene. CDR3 size: 15 residues. In nucleotides, the CDR3 is TGTGCCAGCAGCTTAGCCCCAGGGGGTAATTCACCCCTCCACTTT. Translating it yields CASSLAPGGNSPLHF. Based on the CDR3 plus reference TRBV7-8 and TRBJ1-6, the full variable domain is GAGVSQSPRYKVAKRGQDVALRCDPISGHVSLFWYQQALGQGPEFLTYFQNEAQLDKSGLPSDRFFAERPEGSVSTLKIQRTQQEDSAVYLCASSLAPGGNSPLHFGNGTRLTVT.

In DNA, the CDR3 is TGTGCCAGCAGTTACAACAGGGGGAGGCTGAACACTGAAGCTTTCTTT. This translates into CASSYNRGRLNTEAFF. The V call is TRBV6-5, the J call TRBJ1-1, with 8 bases aligning to TRBD1. Unmatched junction bases numbered 5, after V lost 2 bases and J lost 0 bases. The CDR3 is 16 residues long. Germline CDR1 reads MNHEY; CDR2 reads SVGAGI.

The gene calls are TRBV10-1 and TRBJ2-7; 9 positions agree with TRBD1. CDR3 size: 16 residues. Unmatched junction bases numbered 9, after V lost 6 bases and J lost 0 bases. The germline V gene encodes CDR1 WNHNN and CDR2 SYGVQD (reference sequence). CDR3 region: CASREEGTGSSYEQYF. DNA for the CDR3: TGCGCCAGCAGGGAGGAGGGGACAGGGTCCTCCTACGAGCAGTACTTC.

This chain links TRBV5-1 with TRBJ2-3, with D tentatively TRBD1 (6 bases). Germline values: CDR1 SGHRS, CDR2 YFSETQ. V gave up 4 bases and J gave up 1 base, with 16 bases separating them. CDR3 length equals 16 residues. CDR3 nucleotide sequence: TGCGCCAGCAGCCTTAACCCGGGACAACGCACAGATACGCAGTATTTT. Translated: CASSLNPGQRTDTQYF.

The chain has TRBV12-3 or TRBV12-4 and TRBJ1-1; TRBD1 might be the D (5 bases). V lost 2 bases, J lost 6 bases, and 10 bases lay in between. CDR3 length: 13 amino acids. DNA for the CDR3: TGTGCCAGCAGTTTACGACAGTTCTCTGAAGCTTTCTTT. Residues: CASSLRQFSEAFF.

This clone was seen a single time. The CDR3 sequence: CASSRAITSGGTDTQYF. In DNA, the CDR3 is TGTGCCAGCAGCCGCGCCATCACTAGCGGGGGGACAGATACGCAGTATTTT. J is TRBJ2-3 and V is TRBV7-9; 12 bases are shared with TRBD2. Germline lookup yields CDR1 SEHNR and CDR2 FQNEAQ (reference sequence). Unmatched junction bases numbered 9, after V lost 5 bases and J lost 3 bases. This CDR3 is 17 amino acids long.

The rearrangement links TRBV19 to TRBJ2-1, with D possibly being TRBD2 (6 bases). Trimming took off 3 bases at V and 2 bases at J, with 11 bases between the two ends. In germline, CDR1 is LNHDA, CDR2 SQIVND (reference sequence). The length of the CDR3 is 15 residues. Here the CDR3 DNA reads TGTGCCAGTAGTATCGACGGGAGCACCTACAATGAGCAGTTCTTC. Translated: CASSIDGSTYNEQFF. The whole variable domain, remainder taken from reference TRBV19 and TRBJ2-1, is DGGITQSPKYLFRKEGQNVTLSCEQNLNHDAMYWYRQDPGQGLRLIYYSQIVNDFQKGDIAEGYSVSREKKESFPLTVTSAQKNPTAFYLCASSIDGSTYNEQFFGPGTRLTVL.

The chain recombines TRBV21-1 with TRBJ2-7; the table's D call TRBD2 went unverified against the DNA. TRBV21-1 is labeled a pseudogene. The CDR3 spans 15 residues. DNA for the CDR3: TGTGCCAGCAGCAAAGAGGAGACGGAGGCCTACGAGCAGTACTTC. This translates into CASSKEETEAYEQYF.

This rearrangement joins TRBV6-5 to TRBJ2-3; D ambiguous. V dropped 7 bases and J dropped 1 base, with 12 bases sitting between them. The CDR3 contains 14 residues. The germline V gene encodes CDR1 MNHEY and CDR2 SVGAGI. Here the CDR3 reads CASKGVLGTDTQYF. The CDR3 DNA is TGTGCCAGCAAAGGAGTTCTAGGCACAGATACGCAGTATTTT.

The chain uses TRBV2 and TRBJ2-4; no firm D call. The CDR3 totals 11 residues. CDR1 is SNHLY, CDR2 FYNNEI, per germline. Trimming stripped 5 bases from V and 12 bases from J, with 11 bases between. The CDR3, as DNA: TGTGCCAGCAGTCTGACTGGAGATCAGTACTTC. Translating it yields CASSLTGDQYF.

V and J are TRBV19 and TRBJ1-1; tentative D call: TRBD1 (5 bases). CDR3 size: 13 residues. From germline, CDR1 is LNHDA and CDR2 SQIVND (reference sequence). Trimming removed 2 bases at V and 5 bases at J, with 9 bases between. The CDR3: CASSIQGETEAFF. The DNA of the CDR3 is TGTGCCAGTAGTATACAAGGGGAAACTGAAGCTTTCTTT.

The chain joins TRBV2 to TRBJ1-5, with D perhaps matching TRBD1 (5 bases). CDR3 length equals 15 residues. V gave up 4 bases and J gave up 5 bases, with 15 bases separating them. Germline CDR1 SNHLY, CDR2 FYNNEI. The CDR3 nucleotides are TGTGCCAGCAGTGCGAGGGGAGGGGTTGATCAGCCCCAGCATTTT. This encodes CASSARGGVDQPQHF.

The chain uses TRBV5-1 and TRBJ1-1; D may be TRBD1 (6 bases). V lost 0 bases to trimming and J lost 0 bases, with 15 bases between them. The germline gives CDR1 SGHRS, CDR2 YFSETQ. This CDR3 is built from 17 residues. CDR3 protein: CASSLGASGTLNTEAFF. CDR3 DNA: TGCGCCAGCAGCTTGGGGGCCTCCGGGACACTGAACACTGAAGCTTTCTTT.

This clone occurred a few times. This chain connects TRBV9 to TRBJ2-7, with TRBD1 matching over 9 bases. CDR3 size: 15 residues. The V gene end was trimmed by 4 bases and the J gene end by 3 bases; junction bases not matched to a gene: 8. The germline gives CDR1 SGDLS, CDR2 YYNGEE. CDR3 amino acids: CASSPLGQGSYEQYF. Written as DNA, the CDR3 is TGTGCCAGCAGCCCCCTCGGACAGGGGAGCTACGAGCAGTACTTC.

The chain is built from TRBV12-3 or TRBV12-4 and TRBJ2-1; the D gene is possibly TRBD2 (6 bases). The CDR3 extends over 13 amino acids. V dropped 5 bases and J dropped 12 bases, with 17 bases sitting between them. DNA of the CDR3: TGTGCCAGCAGTCGACTAGAGGTGGGGGGGCAGTTCTTC. This encodes CASSRLEVGGQFF.

The chain joins TRBV28 to TRBJ2-1, with 7 nucleotides matching TRBD2. The CDR3 is 12 residues long. V was clipped by 10 bases and J by 2 bases; unmatched bases: 2. Germline lookup yields CDR1 MDHEN and CDR2 SYDVKM. CDR3 DNA sequence: TGTGCCACCGGACTAGCCTACAATGAGCAGTTCTTC. Translated, it gives CATGLAYNEQFF.